The clone carrying this TCR beta chain has a handful of counts. A much larger clone lies a single base off, so this may be a read error. The conserved final phenylalanine or tryptophan is absent from the CDR3, which likely points to a read error. Amplified regions were TCR beta CDR3 sequences from RNA transcripts. Carried out on the TCR CDR3, a first-round RT-PCR used the HTBI primer set. TCRdb used MiXCR to reprocess the multiplex PCR reads, holding one entry per CDR3 protein. Here the sample spans some 700,000 distinct CDR3 sequences, roughly 17% being singletons. Hyperthyroidism, newly diagnosed and lasting under 2 months, affected patients aged 18 to 65. Patients with uncontrolled infections, other autoimmune diseases, pregnancy or lactation were excluded. The germline V gene encodes CDR1 SNHLY and CDR2 FYNNEI. CDR3 length: 13 residues. V lost 4 bases and J 5 bases, leaving 11 bases between the germline ends.

This sample was included in a study of T cells in Graves' hyperthyroidism and ophthalmopathy. The sequenced sample consisted of blood. V usage is TRBV2 and J usage is TRBJ1-1; D is perhaps TRBD1 (5 bases). The source is a man in his forties or fifties with Graves' hyperthyroidism. CDR3 coding DNA: TGTGCCAGCAGTGCTCAGGGAAGGACTGAAGCTTTCCTT. It specifies CASSAQGRTEAFL.